This TCR beta chain was observed in a study of CD8 T cells in Susac syndrome. With random hexamers, reverse transcription was performed on about 0.5 to 1 ug of RNA. By means of immunoSEQ multiplex PCR, TCR beta CDR3 spanning 54 Vbeta and 13 Jbeta underwent amplification. Each CDR3 protein gets one entry after TCRdb re-called the immunoSEQ multiplex PCR reads with MiXCR. The table shows 150,000 to 200,000 distinct CDR3 sequences, with about 94% occurring only once. This CDR3 has 13 amino acids. V lost 4 bases and J 4 bases, leaving 11 bases between the germline ends. Germline V gives CDR1 LGHDT, CDR2 YNNKEL (reference sequence). Sequencing of TCR beta was performed on blood CD8+ T cells and on blood CD4+ T cells. The individuals used as controls were healthy donors who had been matched for both age and sex. Bulk CD8+ and CD4+ cells came from magnetic negative isolation; CD8+ TEMRA by FACS.

This sequence joins TRBV3-1 and TRBJ2-7, with D perhaps matching TRBD2 (5 bases). The specimen was CD4+ T cells from PBMCs. This sequence originates from a human donor in good health. The chain's CDR3 is CASSPPSGYEQYF. Written as DNA, the CDR3 is TGTGCCAGCAGCCCCCCATCGGGGTACGAGCAGTACTTC.